The 24 T cell receptor beta chains below were found in one sample sequenced in a study of T cells in Graves' hyperthyroidism and ophthalmopathy. The TCR beta CDR3 regions underwent amplification using RNA transcripts as the source. During a first-round RT-PCR of the TCR CDR3, the HTBI primer set was used. TCRdb re-derived calls from the multiplex PCR reads in MiXCR, one entry per CDR3 protein. The sample has around 520,000 distinct CDR3 sequences, 12% to 15% seen once. Specimen: blood. Receptors originate from a woman aged 40 to 50 with Graves' hyperthyroidism.

This clonotype was picked up a small number of times. The chain has TRBV4-1 and TRBJ1-6, with 9 bases lining up with TRBD1. V gave up 4 bases and J gave up 5 bases; unmatched junction bases: 3. Germline V CDR1 and CDR2: MGHRA, YSYEKL. CDR3 length: 15 residues. The CDR3 reads CASSPDRGNNSPLHF. The CDR3 DNA is TGCGCCAGCAGCCCAGACAGGGGGAATAATTCACCCCTCCACTTT.

In this sample, this clonotype turned up a few times. The chain couples TRBV29-1 to TRBJ2-5; 8 bases align to TRBD1. V was pared by 3 bases and J by 4 bases, with 4 bases of the junction left unmatched. There are 13 residues in the CDR3. Looked up from germline, CDR1 is SQVTM and CDR2 is ANQGSEA. CDR3 sequence reads: CSVDRGLRETQYF. The CDR3 nucleotides read TGCAGCGTTGACAGGGGGCTGCGAGAGACCCAGTACTTC. Together with reference TRBV29-1 and TRBJ2-5, the CDR3 gives the full variable domain: SAVISQKPSRDICQRGTSLTIQCQVDSQVTMMFWYRQQPGQSLTLIATANQGSEATYESGFVIDKFPISRPNLTFSTLTVSNMSPEDSSIYLCSVDRGLRETQYFGPGTRLLVL.

This clonotype was seen many times. V usage is TRBV7-3 and J usage is TRBJ2-7; 14 positions match TRBD2. CDR1 is SGHTA, CDR2 FQGTGA, per germline. V was pared by 5 bases and J by 4 bases, with 7 bases of the junction left unmatched. There are 16 residues in the CDR3. This chain's CDR3 is CASSMGLAGEGYEQYF. The CDR3 DNA sequence: TGTGCCAGCAGCATGGGACTAGCGGGAGAGGGTTACGAGCAGTACTTC.

In regard to this clonotype: This may be a read error: a much more frequent sequence differs by one nucleotide. The chain uses TRBV5-6 and TRBJ2-3, with D uncertain. CDR3 length: 17 residues. V dropped 3 bases and J dropped 0 bases, with 17 bases sitting between them. Per the germline V gene, CDR1 is SGHDT and CDR2 is YYEEEE. The CDR3 loop is CASSSPAWKPSTDTQYF. In DNA, the CDR3 is TGTGCCAGCAGCTCGCCAGCCTGGAAACCTAGCACAGATACGCAGTATTTT.

This clonotype was seen many times. The rearrangement links TRBV19 to TRBJ1-6; D is ambiguous. Deletions cut 4 bases from V and 7 bases from J, with 20 bases between. The CDR3 covers 17 residues. Germline V gene lookup returns CDR1 LNHDA and CDR2 SQIVND (reference sequence). The CDR3 nucleotides are TGTGCCAGTAGTAGCCGGGAGTACCGAATCGAGAATTCACCCCTCCACTTT. This gives the protein CASSSREYRIENSPLHF.

This clonotype was seen at least ten times. The rearrangement joins TRBV12-3 or TRBV12-4 to TRBJ2-7; TRBD1 matches 8 bases. The trim removed 5 bases at V and 3 bases at J, leaving 6 bases unmatched. CDR3 length: 14 residues. In DNA form, the CDR3 reads TGTGCCAGCAGTCGGAGGACAGGGTACTACGAGCAGTACTTC. Residues: CASSRRTGYYEQYF.

This clonotype has ten or more counts. V is TRBV7-9 and J is TRBJ2-5, with TRBD2 matching 9 bases. Unmatched junction bases numbered 8, after V lost 5 bases and J lost 1 base. The CDR3 sequence is 16 residues long. CDR1 SEHNR and CDR2 FQNEAQ come from the germline V gene (reference sequence). CDR3 coding DNA: TGTGCCAGCAGCCCCCAACTAGCGGGCCTCCAAGAGACCCAGTACTTC. Translating gives CASSPQLAGLQETQYF.

This clonotype was detected ten times or more. This chain links TRBV5-1 with TRBJ1-5; D gene ambiguous. Trimming stripped 0 bases from V and 0 bases from J, with 7 bases between. Germline V lookup: CDR1 SGHRS, CDR2 YFSETQ. The CDR3 extends over 15 amino acids. CDR3 in amino acids: CASSLGHDSNQPQHF. CDR3 DNA: TGCGCCAGCAGCTTGGGACACGATAGCAATCAGCCCCAGCATTTT.

This clonotype appeared many times. The rearrangement uses TRBV2 and TRBJ2-1; D might be TRBD1 (6 bases). Per germline, CDR1 SNHLY and CDR2 FYNNEI. Trimming pared 4 bases from V and 4 bases from J, leaving 14 bases between. The CDR3 length is 15 residues. The CDR3 nucleotides read TGTGCCAGCAGTGTTAGGGACAATATATACAATGAGCAGTTCTTC. This gives the protein CASSVRDNIYNEQFF.

This clonotype showed up many times. The chain links TRBV27 to TRBJ2-1; the D gene could be TRBD1 or TRBD2 (5 bases each). CDR1 MNHEY and CDR2 SMNVEV come from the germline V gene (reference sequence). The ends were cut back, 6 bases at V and 0 bases at J, with 12 bases in the middle. This CDR3 region has 15 residues. This CDR3 reads CASSRDGNSYNEQFF. The CDR3 DNA reads TGTGCCAGCAGCCGGGACGGAAACTCCTACAATGAGCAGTTCTTC.

The sample holds many counts of this clonotype. V gene TRBV20-1 combines with J gene TRBJ2-1; weak D call: TRBD2 (6 bases). Trimming removed 4 bases at V and 5 bases at J, with 15 bases between. CDR1 is DFQATT and CDR2 is SNEGSKA in the germline V gene (reference sequence). This CDR3 is 14 amino acids long. CDR3 protein: CSAMVLANDNEQFF. DNA of the CDR3: TGCAGTGCTATGGTGCTAGCGAACGACAATGAGCAGTTCTTC.

This clonotype was detected ten times or more. The V gene is TRBV3-1, the J gene TRBJ1-2; perhaps TRBD1 as D (6 bases). Germline V CDR1 and CDR2: LGHDT, YNNKEL (reference sequence). The CDR3 runs to 15 residues. With 1 base removed from V and 8 bases from J, the gap between germline ends came to 17 bases. CDR3 sequence (DNA): TGTGCCAGCAGCCAAGGTGCCAGGGGAATTTCCGGCTACACCTTC. It is translated as CASSQGARGISGYTF.

This clonotype was observed a handful of times. The chain is built from TRBV28 and TRBJ2-7; 9 bases are shared with TRBD2. Unmatched junction bases numbered 6, after V lost 5 bases and J lost 1 base. Germline CDR1 reads MDHEN; CDR2 reads SYDVKM. This CDR3 has 15 residues. The CDR3 DNA reads TGTGCCAGCAGTCGGGGGACTAGCAGATCCTACGAGCAGTACTTC. Residues: CASSRGTSRSYEQYF. The full variable domain, completed using reference TRBV28 and TRBJ2-7, is DVKVTQSSRYLVKRTGEKVFLECVQDMDHENMFWYRQDPGLGLRLIYFSYDVKMKEKGDIPEGYSVSREKKERFSLILESASTNQTSMYLCASSRGTSRSYEQYFGPGTRLTVT.

Ten or more counts support this clonotype. The chain recombines TRBV13 with TRBJ2-3; D could derive from TRBD1 or TRBD2 (5 bases each). CDR3 length equals 14 residues. CDR1 PRHDT and CDR2 FYEKMQ come from the germline V gene (reference sequence). The V end was cut by 5 bases, the J end by 6 bases, with 15 bases between. The chain's CDR3 is CASSPTGTGDTQYF. CDR3 in DNA: TGTGCCAGCAGCCCCACGGGGACCGGGGATACGCAGTATTTT.

In its sample, this clonotype was seen many times. The rearrangement joins TRBV7-9 to TRBJ2-3; TRBD1 matches 7 bases. This CDR3 is built from 14 residues. Losses at the gene ends were 5 bases for V and 4 bases for J; bases not matched to a gene: 6. The germline gives CDR1 SEHNR, CDR2 FQNEAQ (reference sequence). CDR3 loop: CASSLKGAPDTQYF. CDR3 DNA: TGTGCCAGCAGCCTTAAGGGGGCCCCAGATACGCAGTATTTT.

This clonotype was recorded at least ten times. The genes are TRBV29-1 and TRBJ2-6, with TRBD1 identical over 7 bases. The V gene's germline CDR1 is SQVTM and CDR2 ANQGSEA. The CDR3 totals 17 residues. V was pared by 4 bases and J by 0 bases, with 9 bases of the junction left unmatched. The DNA for the CDR3 is TGCAGCGTTGGACAGGGATTCTTTAGCTCTGGGGCCAACGTCCTGACTTTC. Translation gives CSVGQGFFSSGANVLTF.

This clonotype was counted between two and nine times. The chain joins TRBV19 to TRBJ2-1, with D uncertain. CDR1 LNHDA and CDR2 SQIVND come from the germline V gene (reference sequence). Deletions cut 3 bases from V and 6 bases from J, with 9 bases between. The CDR3 is 13 amino acids. CDR3 sequence (DNA): TGTGCCAGTAGTATTTCGCAGCCCAATGAGCAGTTCTTC. As protein: CASSISQPNEQFF.

This clonotype has ten or more counts. The chain joins TRBV7-2 to TRBJ2-3; 10 positions match TRBD1. The CDR3 consists of 15 residues. The germline CDR1 and CDR2 sequences are SGHTA and FQGNSA. With V trimmed by 5 bases and J by 2 bases, 4 bases remained unmatched. DNA of the CDR3: TGTGCCAGCAGCCGACAGGGGGCGCTCACAGATACGCAGTATTTT. Its translation: CASSRQGALTDTQYF. The full variable domain, completed using reference TRBV7-2 and TRBJ2-3, is GAGVSQSPSNKVTEKGKDVELRCDPISGHTALYWYRQSLGQGLEFLIYFQGNSAPDKSGLPSDRFSAERTGGSVSTLTIQRTQQEDSAVYLCASSRQGALTDTQYFGPGTRLTVL.

Only a few counts were recorded for this clonotype. With a much larger clone just one base away, this may be a read error. The V gene is TRBV28, the J gene TRBJ2-7, with TRBD2 as a possible D gene (5 bases). The germline gives CDR1 MDHEN, CDR2 SYDVKM. CDR3 length equals 16 residues. The CDR3 region has the DNA TGTGCCGGCAGAGTCGATACGGGATTAAACACCTACGAGCAGTACTTC. Amino acids: CAGRVDTGLNTYEQYF. Full variable domain (missing parts from reference TRBV28 and TRBJ2-7): DVKVTQSSRYLVKRTGEKVFLECVQDMDHENMFWYRQDPGLGLRLIYFSYDVKMKEKGDIPEGYSVSREKKERFSLILESASTNQTSMYLCAGRVDTGLNTYEQYFGPGTRLTVT.

In its sample, this clonotype was seen many times. The CDR3 region is CASSDPVTEAFF. The CDR3 DNA is TGTGCCAGCAGTGACCCGGTCACTGAAGCTTTCTTT. The rearrangement links TRBV2 to TRBJ1-1; no reliable D call. The CDR3 sequence is 12 residues long. The germline V and J ends were trimmed by 3 bases and 4 bases, with 6 bases remaining between them. From germline, CDR1 is SNHLY and CDR2 FYNNEI.

This clonotype was counted many times. V usage is TRBV2 and J usage is TRBJ2-7, with D uncertain. The CDR3 runs 15 residues. V dropped 4 bases and J dropped 0 bases, with 13 bases sitting between them. Germline loops: CDR1 SNHLY, CDR2 FYNNEI. The CDR3 loop reads CASSADWEPSYEQYF. In DNA form, the CDR3 reads TGTGCCAGCAGTGCCGACTGGGAACCCTCCTACGAGCAGTACTTC. The whole variable domain, filled in from reference TRBV2 and TRBJ2-7, reads EPEVTQTPSHQVTQMGQEVILRCVPISNHLYFYWYRQILGQKVEFLVSFYNNEISEKSEIFDDQFSVERPDGSNFTLKIRSTKLEDSAMYFCASSADWEPSYEQYFGPGTRLTVT.

This clonotype was counted only a few times. The CDR3: CASSPVQGAETGYTF. In DNA form, the CDR3 reads TGCGCCAGCAGCCCTGTACAGGGGGCAGAAACTGGCTACACCTTC. V is TRBV4-1 and J is TRBJ1-2; the match to TRBD1 covers 9 bases. The trim removed 4 bases at V and 7 bases at J, leaving 10 bases unmatched. Germline CDR1 MGHRA, CDR2 YSYEKL. CDR3 length: 15 amino acids.

Many counts were recorded for this clonotype. The V gene is TRBV20-1, the J gene TRBJ1-5, with TRBD1 identical over 7 bases. The J segment lost 6 bases and the V segment lost 6 bases, leaving 14 bases of the junction unmatched. CDR1 and CDR2 from the germline V gene are DFQATT and SNEGSKA (reference sequence). The CDR3 runs 15 residues. The CDR3 DNA follows: TGCAGTGCCAACAATAGGGACAGAAGAGGTCAGCCCCAGCATTTT. Protein: CSANNRDRRGQPQHF.

V is TRBV28 and J is TRBJ2-2; TRBD1 matches 9 bases. The germline CDR1 and CDR2 sequences are MDHEN and SYDVKM. Trimming took 11 bases from V and 6 from J; bases not matched to a gene: 13. The CDR3 is 15 residues long. The CDR3 nucleotides are TGTGCCTGCCGAGGACAGGGGCTTGAGTCCGGGGAGCTGTTTTTT. It encodes CACRGQGLESGELFF. The whole variable domain, remainder taken from reference TRBV28 and TRBJ2-2, is DVKVTQSSRYLVKRTGEKVFLECVQDMDHENMFWYRQDPGLGLRLIYFSYDVKMKEKGDIPEGYSVSREKKERFSLILESASTNQTSMYLCACRGQGLESGELFFGEGSRLTVL.